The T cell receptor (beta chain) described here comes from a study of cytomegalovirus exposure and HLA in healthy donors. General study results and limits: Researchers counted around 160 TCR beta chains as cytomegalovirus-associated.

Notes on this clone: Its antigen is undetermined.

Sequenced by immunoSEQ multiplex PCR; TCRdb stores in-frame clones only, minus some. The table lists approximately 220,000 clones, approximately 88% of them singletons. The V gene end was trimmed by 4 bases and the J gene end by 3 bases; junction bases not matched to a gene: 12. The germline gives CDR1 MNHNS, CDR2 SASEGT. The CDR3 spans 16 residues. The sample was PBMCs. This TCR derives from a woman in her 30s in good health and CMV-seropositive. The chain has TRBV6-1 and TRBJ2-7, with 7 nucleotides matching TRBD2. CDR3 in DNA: TGTGCCAGCAGTGCGTATCTTGGCGGGAGAATCTACGAGCAGTACTTC. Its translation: CASSAYLGGRIYEQYF.